What follows are 30 T cell receptor beta chains derived from one specimen sequenced in a study of cytomegalovirus exposure and HLA in healthy donors. This table comes from immunoSEQ multiplex PCR, and its TCRdb copy is limited to in-frame clones, with some not included. The sample has 110,000 to 150,000 clones, 94% seen once. Input material: PBMCs. All receptors come from a man in his late teens or twenties in good health and CMV-seropositive.

The chain carries TRBV20-1 and TRBJ2-4, with D tentatively TRBD2 (5 bases). The CDR3 length is 11 residues. CDR1 and CDR2 from the germline V gene are DFQATT and SNEGSKA (reference sequence). V lost 6 bases and J 14 bases, leaving 17 bases between the germline ends. CDR3 loop: CSATDGVVKYF. The CDR3 DNA reads TGCAGTGCCACGGACGGGGTTGTCAAGTACTTC.

The rearrangement uses TRBV28 and TRBJ2-5; D is perhaps TRBD2 (6 bases). This CDR3 is 12 amino acids long. Trimming removed 5 bases from V and 6 bases from J, with 10 bases in between. Germline V gene data show CDR1 as MDHEN and CDR2 as SYDVKM. The CDR3 sequence is CASSLGRQTQYF. CDR3 nucleotide sequence: TGTGCCAGCAGTCTCGGGAGACAGACCCAGTACTTC.

V usage is TRBV5-1 and J usage is TRBJ2-3; TRBD2 matches at 11 bases. J gave up 3 bases and V 6 bases, and 9 bases lay outside the gene matches. The germline gives CDR1 SGHRS, CDR2 YFSETQ. This CDR3 contains 16 residues. CDR3 in DNA: TGCGCCAGCACAATTCTAGCGGGAGGAGGGACAGATACGCAGTATTTT. Translated, it gives CASTILAGGGTDTQYF.

This CDR3 is CASSSRSGTSGRGSYNEQFF. In nucleotides, the CDR3 is TGTGCCAGCAGTTCCCGATCCGGGACTAGCGGGAGAGGCTCCTACAATGAGCAGTTCTTC. The chain uses TRBV28 and TRBJ2-1, with 14 bases lining up with TRBD2. From germline, CDR1 is MDHEN and CDR2 SYDVKM. CDR3 length: 20 amino acids. The trim removed 4 bases at V and 0 bases at J, leaving 11 bases unmatched.

DNA for the CDR3: TGTGCCAGCAGCTTAACTGCCAGGGGAAGGATAAGGCAGCCCCAGCATTTT. This codes for CASSLTARGRIRQPQHF. This chain joins TRBV7-3 and TRBJ1-5; TRBD1 is a possible D gene (6 bases). Trimming cost V 0 bases and J 7 bases, with 19 bases left between them. This CDR3 is built from 17 residues. Germline loops: CDR1 SGHTA, CDR2 FQGTGA.

The rearrangement links TRBV4-1 to TRBJ2-7; TRBD2 matches at 13 bases. V trimming: 0 bases; J trimming: 3 bases; junction bases outside the gene matches: 2. The length of the CDR3 is 16 residues. Germline assignment: CDR1 MGHRA and CDR2 YSYEKL. For the CDR3, the DNA is TGCGCCAGCAGCCAAGAAAGGACTAGCGGGAGCTACGAGCAGTACTTC. Translating gives CASSQERTSGSYEQYF.

The J gene is TRBJ2-1, the V gene TRBV11-1; 9 bases map to TRBD2. The CDR3 sequence is 14 residues long. CDR1 is SGHAT and CDR2 is FQDESV in the germline V gene (reference sequence). J was trimmed by 8 bases and V by 3 bases; bases with no gene match: 5. CDR3 in amino acids: CASSLSGGIDEQFF. CDR3 DNA sequence: TGTGCCAGCAGCTTGAGCGGGGGGATCGATGAGCAGTTCTTC.

The chain uses TRBV5-1 and TRBJ2-3, with 8 bases aligning to TRBD2. CDR3 length: 14 amino acids. Trimming cost V 1 base and J 6 bases; bases outside gene matches: 4. Looked up from germline, CDR1 is SGHRS and CDR2 is YFSETQ. The CDR3 region has the DNA TGCGCCAGCAGCTTGAGGACTAGCCGCGATACGCAGTATTTT. Protein sequence: CASSLRTSRDTQYF. Drawing the rest from reference TRBV5-1 and TRBJ2-3, the complete variable domain is KAGVTQTPRYLIKTRGQQVTLSCSPISGHRSVSWYQQTPGQGLQFLFEYFSETQRNKGNFPGRFSGRQFSNSRSEMNVSTLELGDSALYLCASSLRTSRDTQYFGPGTRLTVL.

This sequence joins TRBV7-9 and TRBJ1-4; D possibly corresponds to TRBD1 (5 bases). The germline gives CDR1 SEHNR, CDR2 FQNEAQ (reference sequence). There are 15 residues in the CDR3. V lost 3 bases and J lost 6, with 14 bases in between. In DNA form, the CDR3 reads TGTGCCAGCAGCTTCGGGGGGGTAGTGGATGAAAAACTGTTTTTT. Translating it yields CASSFGGVVDEKLFF. Complete variable domain (other parts from reference TRBV7-9 and TRBJ1-4): DTGVSQNPRHKITKRGQNVTFRCDPISEHNRLYWYRQTLGQGPEFLTYFQNEAQLEKSRLLSDRFSAERPKGSFSTLEIQRTEQGDSAMYLCASSFGGVVDEKLFFGSGTQLSVL.

V usage is TRBV6-7 and J usage is TRBJ1-1; D is undetermined. TRBV6-7 is labeled an ORF, and its function is uncertain. V was trimmed by 2 bases and J by 10 bases, leaving 20 bases between them. The CDR3 loop spans 15 amino acids. The CDR3 coding sequence is TGTGCCAGCAGTTACGATAGTATCGCGGTATCTGGAGCTTTCTTT. Its translation: CASSYDSIAVSGAFF.

The chain links TRBV19 to TRBJ2-1, with D uncertain. Per germline, CDR1 LNHDA and CDR2 SQIVND (reference sequence). V was shortened by 5 bases and J by 5 bases, with 10 bases between the two germline ends. The CDR3 length is 13 residues. CDR3 sequence reads: CASSRNRDNEQFF. Here the CDR3 DNA reads TGTGCCAGTAGTCGGAACCGGGACAATGAGCAGTTCTTC.

The chain carries TRBV28 and TRBJ2-7; TRBD2 is a possible D gene (5 bases). Per the germline V gene, CDR1 is MDHEN and CDR2 is SYDVKM. The CDR3 totals 16 residues. The V gene lost 4 bases and the J gene lost 7 bases, with 23 bases spanning the gap. The CDR3 DNA reads TGTGCCAGCAGTTCCCCCAGTTTCCTCGGAGGATCGGAGCAGTACTTC. Protein product: CASSSPSFLGGSEQYF.

This chain links TRBV28 with TRBJ1-2, with TRBD1 matching 7 bases. This CDR3 has 14 amino acids. Germline values: CDR1 MDHEN, CDR2 SYDVKM. Trimming removed 3 bases from V and 3 bases from J; junction bases left unmatched: 4. CDR3 loop: CASSFPDRDYGYTF. The CDR3 DNA reads TGTGCCAGCAGTTTCCCCGACAGGGACTATGGCTACACCTTC.

The CDR3 region has the DNA TGTGCCAGCTCTCAACAGGGCTCAGGGGCCAACGTCCTGACTTTC. Residues: CASSQQGSGANVLTF. The chain combines TRBV18 with TRBJ2-6; TRBD1 might be the D (6 bases). Germline CDR1 reads KGHSH; CDR2 reads LQKENI. The CDR3 extends over 15 amino acids. The V gene lost 6 bases and the J gene lost 4 bases, with 13 bases spanning the gap.

V gene TRBV5-1 combines with J gene TRBJ2-5; unclear D gene. The CDR3 contains 16 residues. CDR1 and CDR2 from the germline V gene are SGHRS and YFSETQ. Trimming stripped 0 bases from V and 4 bases from J, with 16 bases between. The CDR3 reads CASSLGGMAYIETQYF. In nucleotides, the CDR3 is TGCGCCAGCAGCTTGGGAGGAATGGCGTACATAGAGACCCAGTACTTC.

The chain links TRBV11-2 to TRBJ2-7; weak D call: TRBD2 (5 bases). V lost 2 bases, J lost 2 bases, and 13 bases lay in between. The CDR3 extends over 15 amino acids. CDR1 and CDR2 (germline): SGHAT, FQNNGV. The CDR3 bases are TGTGCCAGCAGCTTACGTGGAGGCACTGCCTACGAGCAGTACTTC. Residues: CASSLRGGTAYEQYF.

This chain joins TRBV19 and TRBJ2-5; tentative D call: TRBD2 (5 bases). Germline CDR1 reads LNHDA; CDR2 reads SQIVND (reference sequence). The CDR3 has 15 amino acids. V lost 4 bases to trimming and J lost 5 bases, with 17 bases between them. The CDR3 DNA sequence: TGTGCCAGTAGTAGCACTCTACTAGTTTGGGAGACCCAGTACTTC. It encodes CASSSTLLVWETQYF.

The V call is TRBV27, the J call TRBJ2-7, with 7 bases matching TRBD1. Looked up from germline, CDR1 is MNHEY and CDR2 is SMNVEV (reference sequence). The CDR3 is 14 residues long. Trimming removed 5 bases from V and 3 bases from J; junction bases left unmatched: 7. CDR3 region: CASSPWTGSYEQYF. CDR3 coding DNA: TGTGCCAGCAGTCCCTGGACAGGCAGCTACGAGCAGTACTTC.

The rearrangement joins TRBV7-9 to TRBJ2-7; D may be TRBD1 (6 bases). CDR3 length: 14 amino acids. The V and J ends lost 6 bases and 0 bases respectively, with 12 bases between them. Germline values: CDR1 SEHNR, CDR2 FQNEAQ (reference sequence). CDR3 protein: CASSIQGSSYEQYF. The CDR3 nucleotides are TGTGCCAGCAGTATACAGGGATCCTCCTACGAGCAGTACTTC.

The chain links TRBV6-6 to TRBJ1-1; D call uncertain. CDR1 is MNHNY, CDR2 SVGAGI, per germline (reference sequence). Trimming took 7 bases from V and 5 from J, leaving 17 bases between them. CDR3 length: 14 residues. The CDR3 reads CASNLEGRRTEAFF. DNA for the CDR3: TGTGCCAGCAACCTAGAAGGGAGGAGGACTGAAGCTTTCTTT.

This chain joins TRBV7-9 and TRBJ2-1; 11 bases agree with TRBD2. This CDR3 spans 15 amino acids. CDR1 and CDR2 from the germline V gene are SEHNR and FQNEAQ (reference sequence). Losses at the gene ends were 4 bases for V and 3 bases for J; bases not matched to a gene: 2. For the CDR3, the DNA is TGTGCCAGCAGCTCCGGGACTAGCGGCTACAATGAGCAGTTCTTC. This sequence encodes CASSSGTSGYNEQFF.

The chain recombines TRBV6-5 with TRBJ2-3, with D maybe TRBD2 (5 bases). The CDR3 runs to 13 residues. From germline, CDR1 is MNHEY and CDR2 SVGAGI. Trimming pared 7 bases from V and 4 bases from J, leaving 12 bases between. CDR3 loop: CASNDHGADTQYF. The CDR3 bases are TGTGCCAGCAACGACCACGGGGCAGATACGCAGTATTTT.

The chain couples TRBV11-1 to TRBJ2-1; the match to TRBD2 covers 8 bases. CDR3 length equals 16 residues. V shed 5 bases and J 6 bases; nucleotides not matched to a gene: 12. Germline loops: CDR1 SGHAT, CDR2 FQDESV (reference sequence). The CDR3 spells CASSRGRAGDLNEQFF. Written as DNA, the CDR3 is TGTGCCAGCAGCCGGGGGAGAGCGGGAGACCTCAATGAGCAGTTCTTC.

The chain is built from TRBV6-6 and TRBJ1-2; D possibly corresponds to TRBD1 (5 bases). With 0 bases removed from V and 6 bases from J, the gap between germline ends came to 11 bases. Germline V gene lookup returns CDR1 MNHNY and CDR2 SVGAGI (reference sequence). CDR3 size: 14 residues. The CDR3 bases are TGTGCCAGCAGTTACTCGGGGGGGTCAGATGGCTACACCTTC. Translation gives CASSYSGGSDGYTF.

V gene TRBV5-1 combines with J gene TRBJ2-2, with 13 positions matching TRBD2. The germline gives CDR1 SGHRS, CDR2 YFSETQ. V lost 3 bases to trimming and J lost 6 bases; unmatched junction nucleotides: 8. This CDR3 is built from 17 residues. For the CDR3, the DNA is TGCGCCAGCAGCTCAGGTGCTACTAGCGGGAGGGCCGGGGAGCTGTTTTTT. Translated, it gives CASSSGATSGRAGELFF.

This chain uses TRBV4-1 with TRBJ2-1, with D possibly being TRBD2 (5 bases). Germline V lookup: CDR1 MGHRA, CDR2 YSYEKL. This CDR3 contains 12 residues. The V and J ends lost 4 bases and 7 bases respectively, with 8 bases between them. The CDR3 sequence: CASSPPGNEQFF. CDR3 in DNA: TGCGCCAGCAGCCCACCGGGGAATGAGCAGTTCTTC.

The J gene is TRBJ1-1, the V gene TRBV28; weak D call: TRBD1 (6 bases). Germline values: CDR1 MDHEN, CDR2 SYDVKM. V dropped 8 bases and J dropped 3 bases, with 13 bases sitting between them. CDR3 length: 13 amino acids. The CDR3 nucleotides are TGTGCCAGCGGGGGGGGGCCGGACACTGAAGCTTTCTTT. It translates to CASGGGPDTEAFF.

This CDR3 is CASNRGGRGAFF. The CDR3 DNA follows: TGTGCCAGCAATAGGGGGGGGCGCGGGGCTTTCTTT. This chain connects TRBV28 to TRBJ1-1; D perhaps matches TRBD1 (6 bases). The germline CDR1 and CDR2 sequences are MDHEN and SYDVKM. The germline V and J ends were trimmed by 7 bases and 11 bases, with 17 bases remaining between them. This CDR3 contains 12 residues.

The CDR3 here is CASSSPGQGTYEQYF. CDR3 bases: TGTGCCAGCAGTTCTCCGGGACAGGGAACCTACGAGCAGTACTTC. V usage is TRBV7-6 and J usage is TRBJ2-7; 9 bases are a match to TRBD1. With V trimmed by 6 bases and J by 2 bases, 8 bases remained unmatched. Germline CDR1 is SGHVS and CDR2 is FNYEAQ. This CDR3 has 15 residues.

V gene TRBV30 combines with J gene TRBJ2-7, with TRBD2 as a possible D gene (5 bases). With 2 bases removed from V and 3 bases from J, the gap between germline ends came to 11 bases. Germline V lookup: CDR1 GTSNPN, CDR2 SVGIG (reference sequence). CDR3 length: 13 residues. CDR3 nucleotide sequence: TGTGCCTGGAGTCGTGGGAGAGACTACGAGCAGTACTTC. It yields the protein CAWSRGRDYEQYF.